The 16 T cell receptor beta chains given below trace back to one sample, sequenced in a study of PD-L1 blockade in urothelial cancer. The time point denotes: pretreatment peripheral blood. Sequenced by immunoSEQ multiplex PCR; TCRdb stores in-frame clones only, minus some. The profile shows some 20,000 clones, roughly 90% of them singletons. The starting material was PBMCs, obtained around atezolizumab (anti-PD-L1) treatment. These receptors came from a man between 65 and 85 years old with urothelial cancer.

The rearrangement uses TRBV27 and TRBJ2-7, with 7 bases aligning to TRBD1. CDR1 is MNHEY and CDR2 is SMNVEV in the germline V gene (reference sequence). Trimming took 2 bases from V and 7 from J; bases not matched to a gene: 8. CDR3 length equals 14 residues. CDR3 DNA: TGTGCCAGCAGTTTAGAAGGGGGCCCTGGGGAGCAGTACTTC. Translated: CASSLEGGPGEQYF.

V and J are TRBV27 and TRBJ1-5, with D possibly being TRBD1 (5 bases). Germline V gene data show CDR1 as MNHEY and CDR2 as SMNVEV (reference sequence). The V end lost 6 bases, the J end lost 4 bases, and 13 bases lay between the germline ends. The CDR3 contains 14 residues. The DNA for the CDR3 is TGTGCCAGCAGGGGTGGGGGAGGAAATCAGCCCCAGCATTTT. This codes for CASRGGGGNQPQHF.

This clone was found once. The chain uses TRBV10-1 and TRBJ2-3, with TRBD2 identical over 8 bases. The V segment lost 2 bases and the J segment 4 bases; nucleotides outside the gene matches: 5. From germline, CDR1 is WNHNN and CDR2 SYGVQD (reference sequence). This CDR3 is built from 15 residues. Here the CDR3 reads CASSERLAGADTQYF. In DNA, the CDR3 is TGCGCCAGCAGTGAGAGGCTAGCGGGTGCAGATACGCAGTATTTT.

V usage is TRBV28 and J usage is TRBJ1-5, with 12 bases lining up with TRBD1. V lost 5 bases, J lost 6 bases, and 5 bases stayed unmatched. Germline loops: CDR1 MDHEN, CDR2 SYDVKM. CDR3 length equals 15 residues. The CDR3 nucleotides read TGTGCCAGCAGTAGTGGGACAGGGGGCGGTCAGCCCCAGCATTTT. It yields the protein CASSSGTGGGQPQHF.

The chain carries TRBV19 and TRBJ2-3, with 12 positions matching TRBD2. CDR3 length equals 15 residues. The ends lost 5 bases at V and 4 bases at J; junction bases unmatched: 4. Germline-derived CDR1 and CDR2 are LNHDA and SQIVND (reference sequence). CDR3 nucleotides: TGTGCCAGTAGTTCGACTAGCGGGGGCTCAGATACGCAGTATTTT. It yields the protein CASSSTSGGSDTQYF.

The chain joins TRBV7-9 to TRBJ2-3, with TRBD1 matching over 7 bases. Trimming cost V 5 bases and J 2 bases; bases outside gene matches: 7. Germline CDR1 and CDR2: SEHNR and FQNEAQ (reference sequence). CDR3 size: 15 residues. CDR3 in amino acids: CASSPRDRYTDTQYF. In DNA form, the CDR3 reads TGTGCCAGCAGCCCCAGGGACAGATACACAGATACGCAGTATTTT.

This sequence joins TRBV5-1 and TRBJ1-1, with 8 bases matching TRBD1. V dropped 4 bases and J dropped 1; count of bases not matched to a gene: 3. CDR1 is SGHRS, CDR2 YFSETQ, per germline. The CDR3 is 14 residues long. The CDR3 spells CASSIQGGNTEAFF. The CDR3 region has the DNA TGCGCCAGCAGCATACAGGGGGGGAACACTGAAGCTTTCTTT.

This clone was seen a single time. The V gene is TRBV5-4, the J gene TRBJ2-5, with 7 positions matching TRBD2. Germline-derived CDR1 and CDR2 are SGHNT and YYREEE (reference sequence). This CDR3 contains 15 residues. Unmatched junction bases numbered 7, after V lost 0 bases and J lost 5 bases. CDR3 loop: CASSLAQGGAETQYF. CDR3 DNA sequence: TGTGCCAGCAGCTTGGCGCAGGGAGGGGCGGAGACCCAGTACTTC.

This chain links TRBV6-5 with TRBJ2-5, with TRBD1 matching over 8 bases. V lost 2 bases and J lost 5; bases outside the gene matches: 7. The V gene's germline CDR1 is MNHEY and CDR2 SVGAGI. The CDR3 runs to 15 residues. CDR3 region: CASSYRGQGLETQYF. CDR3 sequence (DNA): TGTGCCAGCAGTTACCGCGGACAGGGATTGGAGACCCAGTACTTC.

The J gene is TRBJ2-3, the V gene TRBV7-2; TRBD2 might be the D (6 bases). V shed 2 bases and J shed 2 bases, with 17 bases lying between them. The CDR3 consists of 17 residues. Per germline, CDR1 SGHTA and CDR2 FQGNSA. This chain's CDR3 is CASSLSNGGPYTDTQYF. The CDR3 DNA is TGTGCCAGCAGCTTATCCAACGGGGGACCTTACACAGATACGCAGTATTTT.

This chain links TRBV11-3 with TRBJ1-1; no reliable D call. CDR3 length equals 13 residues. Germline-derived CDR1 and CDR2 are SGHNT and YENEEA. V lost 5 bases, J lost 3 bases, and 10 bases lay in between. The CDR3 loop reads CASSLLRDTEAFF. CDR3 bases: TGTGCCAGCAGCCTACTGAGGGACACTGAAGCTTTCTTT.

The chain joins TRBV18 to TRBJ2-7; D unclear. Germline V gene lookup returns CDR1 KGHSH and CDR2 LQKENI. The CDR3 is 12 amino acids. The V and J ends lost 1 base and 6 bases respectively, with 7 bases between them. Written as DNA, the CDR3 is TGTGCCAGCTCACCACGGTACTCCGAGCAGTACTTC. Protein sequence: CASSPRYSEQYF.

V usage is TRBV28 and J usage is TRBJ1-2; D is unclear. Trimming removed 1 base at V and 6 bases at J, with 9 bases between. CDR1 MDHEN and CDR2 SYDVKM come from the germline V gene. There are 13 residues in the CDR3. CDR3 region: CASSLLEQHGYTF. The CDR3 DNA reads as TGTGCCAGCAGTTTATTGGAACAGCATGGCTACACCTTC.

V and J are TRBV19 and TRBJ1-1; the match to TRBD1 covers 10 bases. Germline V gene lookup returns CDR1 LNHDA and CDR2 SQIVND (reference sequence). This CDR3 is 15 amino acids long. V shed 2 bases and J 3 bases; nucleotides not matched to a gene: 3. This chain's CDR3 is CASSIFGTGDTEAFF. In nucleotides, the CDR3 is TGTGCCAGTAGTATATTCGGGACAGGGGACACTGAAGCTTTCTTT.

V gene TRBV27 combines with J gene TRBJ1-3, with a possible D match to TRBD1 (6 bases). In germline, CDR1 is MNHEY, CDR2 SMNVEV (reference sequence). CDR3 length: 19 amino acids. Trimming left V 2 bases short and J 0 bases short, with 20 bases between. This chain's CDR3 is CASSLRGGGPLSSGNTIYF. CDR3 coding DNA: TGTGCCAGCAGTTTACGTGGCGGGGGGCCCTTAAGCTCTGGAAACACCATATATTTT.

The chain carries TRBV2 and TRBJ2-3; TRBD2 might be the D (5 bases). This CDR3 is 16 amino acids long. The germline gives CDR1 SNHLY, CDR2 FYNNEI. V was clipped by 4 bases and J by 2 bases, with 16 bases between them. CDR3 residues: CASSAAEWRATDTQYF. CDR3 bases: TGTGCCAGCAGTGCTGCGGAGTGGCGGGCCACAGATACGCAGTATTTT.